This is a list of T cell receptor beta chains from one sample in a study of T cells in Graves' hyperthyroidism and ophthalmopathy. TCRdb called the multiplex PCR reads again in MiXCR, with one record for every CDR3 protein. The table lists hundreds of thousands of distinct CDR3 sequences, roughly 15% of them singletons. Sequencing was carried out using blood. All receptors come from a man younger than 35 with Graves' ophthalmopathy. Each CDR3 is given with its conserved first and last residue. Each record gives: clone size, D gene, J gene, V gene, CDR3 length, CDR3 protein, CDR3 DNA. The D gene is left open where the match is weak. The size of a clone is reported for some rows only, either as once, few or many, or as a class for expanded clones.

>.|.|TRBJ2-3|TRBV7-9|17
CASSPPWDASSTDTQYF
TGTGCCAGCAGCCCACCCTGGGACGCCTCTAGCACAGATACGCAGTATTTT
>many|.|TRBJ1-6|TRBV4-1|14
CASSQGGSYSPLHF
TGCGCCAGCAGCCAAGGCGGCAGTTATTCACCCCTCCACTTT
>few|.|TRBJ2-1|TRBV6-1|14
CASSYLDGDGEQFF
TGTGCCAGCAGTTACCTGGACGGGGACGGTGAGCAGTTCTTC
>few|.|TRBJ2-7|TRBV9|16
CASSAARDQGSYEQYF
TGTGCCAGCAGCGCGGCCCGGGACCAAGGGAGCTACGAGCAGTACTTC
>many|TRBD2|TRBJ2-1|TRBV15|15
CATSLETSGRHEQFF
TGTGCCACCAGCCTGGAGACTAGCGGGAGGCATGAGCAGTTCTTC
>.|.|TRBJ1-3|TRBV6-5|15
CASSSQESSGNTIYF
TGTGCCAGCAGTTCCCAGGAGAGCTCTGGAAACACCATATATTTT
>.|TRBD2|TRBJ2-3|TRBV2|17
CASAGLAGGRHTDTQYF
TGTGCCAGCGCAGGACTAGCGGGGGGGCGGCACACAGATACGCAGTATTTT
>many|TRBD1|TRBJ1-6|TRBV27|15
CASSLYRDSRAPLHF
TGTGCCAGCAGTTTATACCGGGACAGTCGAGCACCCCTCCACTTT
>.|TRBD2|TRBJ2-2|TRBV10-3|18
CAISESKGLAGATGELFF
TGTGCCATCAGTGAGTCGAAGGGACTAGCGGGGGCCACCGGGGAGCTGTTTTTT
>many|TRBD2|TRBJ2-1|TRBV10-3|12
CAISGSGLEQFF
TGTGCCATCAGTGGTAGCGGGCTTGAGCAGTTCTTC
>few|.|TRBJ2-5|TRBV11-3|15
CASSLGSGIQETQYF
TGTGCCAGCAGCTTGGGTTCCGGGATTCAAGAGACCCAGTACTTC
>many|.|TRBJ1-1|TRBV5-1|15
CASSLAADMNTEAFF
TGCGCCAGCAGCTTGGCCGCTGACATGAACACTGAAGCTTTCTTT
>many|TRBD1|TRBJ1-3|TRBV2|16
CASSPQGASSGNTIYF
TGTGCCAGCAGTCCGCAGGGGGCCTCCTCTGGAAACACCATATATTTT
>many|.|TRBJ2-7|TRBV2|14
CASSATGYSYEQYF
TGTGCCAGCAGCGCGACAGGCTACTCCTACGAGCAGTACTTC
>many|.|TRBJ2-5|TRBV4-2|15
CASSQDPDPVETQYF
TGTGCCAGCAGCCAAGACCCGGACCCTGTGGAGACCCAGTACTTC
>many|.|TRBJ2-3|TRBV7-2|13
CASREGGVDTQYF
TGTGCCAGCAGAGAGGGGGGCGTGGATACGCAGTATTTT
>many|TRBD1|TRBJ2-7|TRBV18|14
CASSPGTGRHEQYF
TGTGCCAGCTCACCCGGGACAGGGCGGCACGAGCAGTACTTC
>.|.|TRBJ1-1|TRBV7-2|15
CASSLAGLQTPEAFF
TGTGCCAGCAGCTTAGCGGGGCTCCAGACGCCTGAAGCTTTCTTT
>.|.|TRBJ2-7|TRBV25-1|15
CASSLRGKFAYEQYF
TGTGCCAGCAGTCTTAGGGGAAAATTTGCTTACGAGCAGTACTTC
>many|TRBD1|TRBJ2-7|TRBV7-9|15
CASSLGTGDGYEQYF
TGTGCCAGCAGCTTAGGGACAGGGGATGGGTACGAGCAGTACTTC
>.|.|TRBJ1-2|TRBV9|14
CVSSVDRLNYGYTF
TGTGTCAGCAGCGTAGACAGGCTAAACTATGGCTACACCTTC
>.|TRBD1|TRBJ2-5|TRBV5-1|14
CASTLFTGEETQYF
TGCGCCAGCACCCTATTCACAGGGGAAGAGACCCAGTACTTC
>few|.|TRBJ1-2|TRBV19|13
CASSFDKAGSYTF
TGTGCCAGTAGCTTCGACAAGGCAGGTAGCTACACCTTC
>few|.|TRBJ2-1|TRBV10-3|15
CAISVAVLSYNEQFF
TGTGCCATCAGTGTAGCGGTACTCTCCTACAATGAGCAGTTCTTC
>many|.|TRBJ2-5|TRBV5-1|11
CASSIQETQYF
TGCGCCAGCAGCATCCAAGAGACCCAGTACTTC
>.|.|TRBJ2-7|TRBV6-1|11
CATFQRNEQYF
TGTGCCACGTTTCAGAGGAACGAGCAGTACTTC
>.|.|TRBJ2-5|TRBV7-2|15
CASSLAGGAAETQYF
TGTGCCAGCAGCTTAGCGGGGGGCGCAGCGGAGACCCAGTACTTC
>.|.|TRBJ2-6|TRBV4-2|17
CASSQEGESSGANVLTF
TGTGCCAGCAGCCAAGAGGGCGAAAGTTCTGGGGCCAACGTCCTGACTTTC
>many|.|TRBJ1-1|TRBV4-1|16
CASSQLDLFLNTEAFF
TGCGCCAGCAGCCAACTCGACCTATTTTTGAACACTGAAGCTTTCTTT
>.|.|TRBJ2-1|TRBV4-1|15
CASSQQGGEYNEQFF
TGCGCCAGCAGCCAACAAGGGGGGGAGTACAATGAGCAGTTCTTC
>many|TRBD2|TRBJ2-7|TRBV3-1|16
CASSQAPSGTRNEQYF
TGTGCCAGCAGCCAAGCTCCTAGCGGGACGAGGAACGAGCAGTACTTC
>.|.|TRBJ2-1|TRBV7-9|12
CASIRAANEQFF
TGTGCCAGCATTAGGGCTGCCAATGAGCAGTTCTTC
>.|.|TRBJ2-5|TRBV7-2|15
CASSLAGGGEETQYF
TGTGCCAGCAGCTTAGCGGGGGGCGGAGAAGAGACCCAGTACTTC
>.|TRBD2|TRBJ2-1|TRBV10-1|15
CASSVAGGEWNEQFF
TGCGCCAGCAGTGTGGCGGGAGGAGAATGGAATGAGCAGTTCTTC
>many|.|TRBJ1-2|TRBV13|14
CASSHRSSNYGYTF
TGTGCCAGCAGCCACAGGTCCTCTAACTATGGCTACACCTTC
>few|TRBD1|TRBJ1-6|TRBV6-1|16
CASSDSATGRNSPLHF
TGTGCCAGCAGTGACTCCGCGACAGGGAGGAATTCACCCCTCCACTTT
>few|.|TRBJ2-2|TRBV5-1|15
CASSLSQGIRGELFF
TGCGCCAGCAGCTTGAGTCAGGGCATTCGCGGGGAGCTGTTTTTT
>.|TRBD1|TRBJ2-7|TRBV12-5|15
CASGSGGAHSYEQYF
TGTGCTAGTGGTTCAGGGGGCGCCCACTCCTACGAGCAGTACTTC
>many|TRBD1|TRBJ2-7|TRBV19|14
CASTSGTGSYEQYF
TGTGCCAGTACCTCCGGGACAGGGTCCTACGAGCAGTACTTC
>many|.|TRBJ1-2|TRBV15|14
CATSRDRGVYGYTF
TGTGCCACCAGCAGAGACAGGGGCGTTTATGGCTACACCTTC
>many|TRBD1|TRBJ2-1|TRBV20-1|12
CSAQTGDDEQFF
TGCAGTGCGCAGACAGGGGACGATGAGCAGTTCTTC
>many|TRBD2|TRBJ2-1|TRBV11-2|15
CASSGGTSVYNEQFF
TGTGCCAGCAGCGGAGGGACTAGCGTTTACAATGAGCAGTTCTTC
>many|TRBD2|TRBJ2-5|TRBV20-1|15
CSGGASGRAGETQYF
TGCAGTGGCGGGGCCAGCGGGAGGGCTGGAGAGACCCAGTACTTC